A selection of T cell receptor beta chains follows, all from one sample in a study of T cell responses to AZD1222 COVID-19 vaccine. Here immunoSEQ multiplex PCR was the method, and the copy in TCRdb shows in-frame clones only, minus some. The sample has 180,000 or so clones; 88% are singletons. The sample here was peripheral blood, taken 28 days after the second AZD1222 dose. The source of these receptors is an adult who received the AZD1222 COVID-19 vaccine. Each CDR3 is given with its conserved first and last residue. The D gene is left open where the match is weak. Clone size is given for some rows only: seen once, a few or many times, or a class if the clone is expanded.

V gene	D gene	clone size	J gene	CDR3 DNA	CDR3 protein
TRBV6-6	NA	once	TRBJ1-4	TGTGCCAGCAGGGGCTCATCTAATGAAAAACTGTTTTTT	CASRGSSNEKLFF
TRBV20-1	NA	NA	TRBJ1-2	TGCAGTGCTCTGACAGACGGCTACACCTTC	CSALTDGYTF
TRBV24-1	NA	NA	TRBJ2-1	TGTGCCACCAGTGGCAGTGGCCCCAATGAGCAGTTCTTC	CATSGSGPNEQFF
TRBV19	TRBD1	NA	TRBJ2-2	TGTGCCAGTATGGTGGGACAGGGGATCGGGGAGCTGTTTTTT	CASMVGQGIGELFF
TRBV19	TRBD1	NA	TRBJ1-2	TGTGCCAGTAGTACGACAGGGGGAGGCTACACCTTC	CASSTTGGGYTF
TRBV7-2	NA	NA	TRBJ2-7	TGTGCCAGCAGCTTAGCAGTCGGGTCCCCGGACGAGCAGTACTTC	CASSLAVGSPDEQYF
TRBV23-1	TRBD1	once	TRBJ2-7	TGCGCCAGCAGTCAATGGGACAGGGAGTACGAGCAGTACTTC	CASSQWDREYEQYF
TRBV5-4	TRBD2	once	TRBJ2-7	TGTGCCAGCAGCTTGGGTTCCCCAGCTACTAGCGGGTCCTACGAGCAGTACTTC	CASSLGSPATSGSYEQYF
TRBV28	NA	NA	TRBJ2-7	TGTGCCAGCAGTTTAACAGCTAGGTTGGTCTACGAGCAGTACTTC	CASSLTARLVYEQYF
TRBV15	NA	NA	TRBJ2-3	TGTGCCACCAGCATGGCAGATACGCAGTATTTT	CATSMADTQYF
TRBV5-6	NA	NA	TRBJ1-5	TGTGCCAGCAGCCCGACCGGTAGCAATCAGCCCCAGCATTTT	CASSPTGSNQPQHF
TRBV18	NA	NA	TRBJ2-5	TGTGCCAGCTCACCACTTTCAGGCCAAGAGACCCAGTACTTC	CASSPLSGQETQYF
TRBV7-9	TRBD1	NA	TRBJ1-2	TGTGCCAGCAGCTTGATGGGACAGGGCTTTGGCTACACCTTC	CASSLMGQGFGYTF
TRBV7-2	TRBD1	NA	TRBJ1-2	TGTGCCAGCAGCCGGGACAGGGCCTGGGGCTACACCTTC	CASSRDRAWGYTF
TRBV28	NA	once	TRBJ2-5	TGTGCCAGCAGTTTATGGCGGGGCTTGAAGACCCAGTACTTC	CASSLWRGLKTQYF
TRBV25-1	NA	NA	TRBJ1-1	TGTGCCAGCAGTACCCCCGGCACTGAAGCTTTCTTT	CASSTPGTEAFF
TRBV7-9	NA	NA	TRBJ2-7	TGTGCCAGCAGCTTAGAACCGACGAGCTCCTACGAGCAGTACTTC	CASSLEPTSSYEQYF
TRBV7-9	NA	NA	TRBJ2-3	TGTGCCAGCAGCTTCGGCAGGGGAACAGATACGCAGTATTTT	CASSFGRGTDTQYF
TRBV6-5	NA	NA	TRBJ1-5	TGTGCCAGCAGGGGGGCCCAAAATCAGCCCCAGCATTTT	CASRGAQNQPQHF
TRBV7-2	TRBD2	once	TRBJ2-3	TGTGCCAGCAGCCCAAATCTAGCGGGAGGAACAGATACGCAGTATTTT	CASSPNLAGGTDTQYF
TRBV6-5	NA	NA	TRBJ1-1	TGTGCCAGCAGTCAAAGCGGGACTGCCAACACTGAAGCTTTCTTT	CASSQSGTANTEAFF
TRBV6-5	NA	NA	TRBJ1-3	TGTGCCAGCAGCTCCAGCCAGGGAACAAACACCATATATTTT	CASSSSQGTNTIYF
TRBV6-5	NA	NA	TRBJ1-2	TGTGCCAGCAGGGGGGGAAGCTACACCTTC	CASRGGSYTF
TRBV18	TRBD2	NA	TRBJ2-3	TGTGCCAGCTCACCTTCGACTAGCGGGCTCCGGGCCGCCAGGGATACGCAGTATTTT	CASSPSTSGLRAARDTQYF
TRBV5-1	TRBD2	NA	TRBJ2-2	TGCGCCAGCAGGACGGGACTAGCGGAGACCGGGGAGCTGTTTTTT	CASRTGLAETGELFF
TRBV28	NA	NA	TRBJ1-2	TGTGCCAGCACCTTTATGGGGGTAGACTATGGCTACACCTTC	CASTFMGVDYGYTF
TRBV29-1	NA	NA	TRBJ2-1	TGCAGCGTAGGCGTCGGGAGCGGGTACCGCTCCTACAATGAGCAGTTCTTC	CSVGVGSGYRSYNEQFF
TRBV19	NA	once	TRBJ2-2	TGTGCCAGTTTAGCGGTTCACACCGGGGAGCTGTTTTTT	CASLAVHTGELFF
TRBV7-3	TRBD1	NA	TRBJ2-7	TGTGCCAGCAGCTTAAGAGGGGGCAGGGACGAGCAGTACTTC	CASSLRGGRDEQYF
TRBV2	TRBD2	NA	TRBJ2-1	TGTGCCAGCACCCGACTAGCGCAAAATGAGCAGTTCTTC	CASTRLAQNEQFF
TRBV28	NA	once	TRBJ2-7	TGTGCCAGCAGCCAGGGGTCTAAGATGAGATCCTACGAGCAGTACTTC	CASSQGSKMRSYEQYF
TRBV6-1	TRBD2	NA	TRBJ2-3	TGTGCCAGCAGTGAGACGACTAGCGGGAGGGATACGCAGTATTTT	CASSETTSGRDTQYF
TRBV6-5	NA	NA	TRBJ2-5	TGTGCCAGCAGGAGGGGGAACCAAGAGACCCAGTACTTC	CASRRGNQETQYF
TRBV6-5	NA	NA	TRBJ1-3	TGTGCCAGCAGTTACTCGAGACCCAGCTCTGGAAACACCATATATTTT	CASSYSRPSSGNTIYF
TRBV28	NA	NA	TRBJ1-1	TGTGCCAGCAGAAGGGGGAGGCTGAACACTGAAGCTTTCTTT	CASRRGRLNTEAFF
TRBV10-1	NA	NA	TRBJ1-2	TGCGCCAGCAGTGGAACAGGACCGCGCGAGGCCTATGGCTACACCTTC	CASSGTGPREAYGYTF
TRBV5-1	TRBD1	NA	TRBJ1-3	TGCGCCAGCTCGTCCCGGGACAGCTCTGGAAACACCATATATTTT	CASSSRDSSGNTIYF
TRBV7-2	TRBD2	NA	TRBJ2-7	TGTGCCAGCAGCCCCCCACCGGCTAGCGGCTACGAGCAGTACTTC	CASSPPPASGYEQYF
TRBV28	TRBD1	once	TRBJ1-3	TGTGCCAGCACGGCGGGACAGCCCTCTGGAAACACCATATATTTT	CASTAGQPSGNTIYF
TRBV11-3	NA	NA	TRBJ2-7	TGTGCCAGCAGCTTGAGCAGGGGCAATAACGAGCAGTACTTC	CASSLSRGNNEQYF
TRBV7-9	TRBD2	NA	TRBJ2-7	TGTGCCAGCAGCTTAGCGGGGACTAGCGGGAGCTACGAGCAGTACTTC	CASSLAGTSGSYEQYF
TRBV5-1	TRBD1	NA	TRBJ1-1	TGCGCCAGCAGCTTGGGGACAGGGGTTATGAACACTGAAGCTTTCTTT	CASSLGTGVMNTEAFF
TRBV6-2/TRBV6-3	NA	NA	TRBJ2-1	TGTGCCAGCAGTTACGGTAGCAGATACAATGAGCAGTTCTTC	CASSYGSRYNEQFF
TRBV24-1	TRBD2	NA	TRBJ2-3	TGTGCCACCAGTGCCATCGGGGGGGATACGCAGTATTTT	CATSAIGGDTQYF
TRBV7-6	NA	NA	TRBJ1-3	TGTGCCAGCAGCTTGACAGAGGCCGGAAACACCATATATTTT	CASSLTEAGNTIYF
TRBV5-6	TRBD1	NA	TRBJ1-2	TGTGCCAGCAGCCCCGGGACAGGAGACTATGGCTACACCTTC	CASSPGTGDYGYTF
TRBV3-1/TRBV3-2	NA	NA	TRBJ2-1	TGTGCCAGCAGCCTACTAGTTCTCTCCTACAATGAGCAGTTCTTC	CASSLLVLSYNEQFF
TRBV21-1	NA	NA	TRBJ1-6	TGTGTGGCCGTAGCGGGACAGGGGATCGGGACCTATAATTCACCCCTCCACTTT	CVAVAGQGIGTYNSPLHF
TRBV28	NA	NA	TRBJ2-7	TGTGCCAGCACGTCAGACGGGCCCTACGAGCAGTACTTC	CASTSDGPYEQYF
TRBV28	NA	NA	TRBJ1-1	TGTGCCAGCAGTTTATCGACAGGACGGGGCACTGAAGCTTTCTTT	CASSLSTGRGTEAFF
TRBV6-2/TRBV6-3	NA	NA	TRBJ1-1	TGTGCCAGCAGTTATCAAAGCGCCAGGGTGAACACTGAAGCTTTCTTT	CASSYQSARVNTEAFF
TRBV28	NA	once	TRBJ1-4	TGTGCCAGCAGTTTATATCAGGGGATTAATGAAAAACTGTTTTTT	CASSLYQGINEKLFF
TRBV21-1	NA	NA	TRBJ2-1	TGTGCCAGCAGCAGGGGGGAGTCCAATGAGCAGTTCTTC	CASSRGESNEQFF
TRBV12-3/TRBV12-4	NA	once	TRBJ2-7	TGTGCCAGCGGGCGTGGGCCGGGAGAGCAGTACTTC	CASGRGPGEQYF
TRBV7-2	NA	NA	TRBJ1-5	TGTGCCAGCAGCTTAATAGGGGCGGGCGGTCCTCGGCCCCAGCATTTT	CASSLIGAGGPRPQHF